A single sample is the source of the 22 T cell receptor beta chains below, sequenced in a study of monozygotic twins with cystic fibrosis. Here immunoSEQ multiplex PCR was the method, and the copy in TCRdb shows in-frame clones only, minus some. The profile shows 30,000 to 35,000 clones, roughly nine tenths of them singletons. Specimen: blood. These TCRs come from a girl aged 2-15 years with cystic fibrosis.

As to this clone: The same CDR3 arises from other DNA sequences in this sample as well. The chain carries TRBV30 and TRBJ1-5, with D unclear. V was shortened by 3 bases and J by 1 base, with 7 bases between the two germline ends. Germline-derived CDR1 and CDR2 are GTSNPN and SVGIG (reference sequence). The CDR3 loop spans 13 amino acids. Here the CDR3 reads CAWSTGSNQPQHF. The CDR3 region has the DNA TGTGCCTGGAGCACGGGGAGCAATCAGCCCCAGCATTTT. Filled out from reference TRBV30 and TRBJ1-5, the complete variable domain reads SQTIHQWPATLVQPVGSPLSLECTVEGTSNPNLYWYRQAAGRGLQLLFYSVGIGQISSEVPQNLSASRPQDRQFILSSKKLLLSDSGFYLCAWSTGSNQPQHFGDGTRLSIL.

The sample holds one count of this clone. The chain joins TRBV11-2 to TRBJ1-1; D remains ambiguous. CDR1 and CDR2 from the germline V gene are SGHAT and FQNNGV. The V gene lost 3 bases and the J gene lost 4 bases, with 6 bases spanning the gap. This CDR3 comprises 12 residues. CDR3 DNA: TGTGCCAGCAGCTTCGGAGGCACTGAAGCTTTCTTT. It encodes CASSFGGTEAFF.

CDR3 in DNA: TGTGCCATTAGACAGGCGGGGAGAGCTAACTATGGCTACACCTTC. Its translation: CAIRQAGRANYGYTF. This chain joins TRBV10-3 and TRBJ1-2, with TRBD1 as a possible D gene (6 bases). V gave up 9 bases and J gave up 0 bases, with 17 bases separating them. Looked up from germline, CDR1 is ENHRY and CDR2 is SYGVKD. This CDR3 is built from 15 residues.

In its sample, this clone was seen once. The chain is built from TRBV9 and TRBJ1-1; maybe TRBD1 (6 bases). CDR1 SGDLS and CDR2 YYNGEE come from the germline V gene. V shed 0 bases and J shed 7 bases, with 28 bases lying between them. The CDR3 consists of 19 residues. The CDR3 region is CASSVDLGANQGPGGEAFF. In nucleotides, the CDR3 is TGTGCCAGCAGCGTAGACCTAGGCGCGAACCAGGGGCCGGGAGGTGAAGCTTTCTTT. The full variable domain, completed using reference TRBV9 and TRBJ1-1, is DSGVTQTPKHLITATGQRVTLRCSPRSGDLSVYWYQQSLDQGLQFLIQYYNGEERAKGNILERFSAQQFPDLHSELNLSSLELGDSALYFCASSVDLGANQGPGGEAFFGQGTRLTVV.

The sample holds one count of this clone. This chain's CDR3 is CASSHAGRQGNYEQYF. The CDR3, as DNA: TGTGCCAGCAGCCATGCCGGGCGCCAGGGGAACTACGAGCAGTACTTC. The V and J genes are TRBV7-9 and TRBJ2-7; D perhaps matches TRBD1 (6 bases). The germline V gene encodes CDR1 SEHNR and CDR2 FQNEAQ (reference sequence). This CDR3 comprises 16 residues. V was shortened by 5 bases and J by 3 bases, with 20 bases between the two germline ends.

This rearrangement joins TRBV19 to TRBJ1-1, with D uncertain. Looked up from germline, CDR1 is LNHDA and CDR2 is SQIVND (reference sequence). V was shortened by 3 bases and J by 0 bases, with 8 bases between the two germline ends. This CDR3 is built from 14 residues. The DNA of the CDR3 is TGTGCCAGTAGTATTTTCGACCTGAACACTGAAGCTTTCTTT. Translation: CASSIFDLNTEAFF.

V gene TRBV6-1 combines with J gene TRBJ2-2; D gene unclear. Germline CDR1 is MNHNS and CDR2 is SASEGT. V lost 6 bases, J lost 2 bases, and 10 bases lay in between. The CDR3 is made up of 14 amino acids. Here the CDR3 DNA reads TGTGCCAGCAGAGTTTGGCCCAACACCGGGGAGCTGTTTTTT. Translating gives CASRVWPNTGELFF.

This clone has just one count. V usage is TRBV30 and J usage is TRBJ1-2; D is ambiguous. CDR1 is GTSNPN, CDR2 SVGIG, per germline (reference sequence). This CDR3 region has 11 residues. The CDR3: CGRTSGIGYTF. CDR3 nucleotide sequence: TGTGGGCGGACTTCAGGTATTGGCTACACCTTC.

V and J are TRBV2 and TRBJ2-5; D gene ambiguous. The V end was cut by 7 bases, the J end by 7 bases, with 19 bases between. CDR3 length equals 14 residues. Germline CDR1 and CDR2: SNHLY and FYNNEI. CDR3 sequence reads: CASTSVRFKWTQYF. The CDR3, as DNA: TGTGCCAGCACCTCTGTCAGGTTCAAATGGACCCAGTACTTC.

This chain uses TRBV27 with TRBJ2-7; TRBD1 agrees at 7 bases. Per germline, CDR1 MNHEY and CDR2 SMNVEV (reference sequence). The CDR3 extends over 16 amino acids. Unmatched junction bases numbered 9, after V lost 2 bases and J lost 2 bases. The CDR3: CASSLHSGQHTYEQYF. In nucleotides, the CDR3 is TGTGCCAGCAGTTTACATTCGGGACAGCACACCTACGAGCAGTACTTC.

The chain joins TRBV6-5 to TRBJ1-2; D is possibly TRBD1 (6 bases). Trimming left V 4 bases short and J 2 bases short, with 17 bases between. CDR3 length equals 16 residues. Germline assignment: CDR1 MNHEY and CDR2 SVGAGI. The CDR3 loop reads CASSLGTGDTNYGYTF. The CDR3 coding sequence is TGTGCCAGCAGTTTGGGGACCGGGGACACCAACTATGGCTACACCTTC.

This rearrangement joins TRBV14 to TRBJ2-7; D is undetermined. CDR1 SGHDN and CDR2 FVKESK come from the germline V gene. CDR3 length equals 14 residues. Between the trimmed V and J ends, which lost 4 bases and 2 bases, there was a span of 12 bases. The CDR3 protein is CASSRVGAAYEQYF. The CDR3 bases are TGTGCCAGCAGCCGCGTTGGAGCTGCCTACGAGCAGTACTTC. The whole variable domain, remainder taken from reference TRBV14 and TRBJ2-7, is EAGVTQFPSHSVIEKGQTVTLRCDPISGHDNLYWYRRVMGKEIKFLLHFVKESKQDESGMPNNRFLAERTGGTYSTLKVQPAELEDSGVYFCASSRVGAAYEQYFGPGTRLTVT.

The V call is TRBV7-9, the J call TRBJ2-7, with 11 bases fitting TRBD2. The V segment lost 0 bases and the J segment 2 bases; nucleotides outside the gene matches: 6. The length of the CDR3 is 17 residues. Germline assignment: CDR1 SEHNR and CDR2 FQNEAQ (reference sequence). The CDR3 DNA reads TGTGCCAGCAGCTTAGCCAAGGGACTAGCGGCAACCTACGAGCAGTACTTC. Protein product: CASSLAKGLAATYEQYF.

This chain joins TRBV15 and TRBJ1-2; maybe TRBD1 (6 bases). The CDR3 contains 15 residues. The ends were cut back, 0 bases at V and 6 bases at J, with 14 bases in the middle. Germline V gene sequence: CDR1 LNHNV, CDR2 YYDKDF (reference sequence). The CDR3 DNA follows: TGTGCCACCAGCAGAGATCCGGCAGGGGAGAATGGCTACACCTTC. Amino acid sequence: CATSRDPAGENGYTF.

V and J are TRBV5-6 and TRBJ2-2; D may be TRBD1 or TRBD2 (5 bases each). The germline gives CDR1 SGHDT, CDR2 YYEEEE. CDR3 size: 15 residues. Deletions cut 3 bases from V and 4 bases from J, with 13 bases between. This chain's CDR3 is CASSWGPMRTGELFF. CDR3 nucleotides: TGTGCCAGCAGCTGGGGACCCATGCGCACCGGGGAGCTGTTTTTT.

A single count supports this clone. The chain employs TRBV19 and TRBJ1-2, with D hard to call. Germline CDR1 is LNHDA and CDR2 is SQIVND (reference sequence). The CDR3 runs 15 residues. The V gene lost 3 bases and the J gene lost 4 bases, with 15 bases spanning the gap. CDR3: CASSIEGGRSYGYTF. The CDR3 DNA is TGTGCCAGTAGTATTGAGGGAGGGAGAAGCTATGGCTACACCTTC.

The gene calls are TRBV5-4 and TRBJ2-5; 8 bases agree with TRBD1. The CDR3 has 14 residues. Germline values: CDR1 SGHNT, CDR2 YYREEE (reference sequence). V was clipped by 3 bases and J by 2 bases; unmatched bases: 3. The chain's CDR3 is CASSSGQGQETQYF. Here the CDR3 DNA reads TGTGCCAGCAGCTCCGGACAGGGTCAAGAGACCCAGTACTTC.

J is TRBJ1-5 and V is TRBV19; maybe TRBD1 (6 bases). The V end was cut by 1 base, the J end by 0 bases, with 22 bases between. This CDR3 is 20 amino acids long. The germline gives CDR1 LNHDA, CDR2 SQIVND (reference sequence). The CDR3 DNA reads TGTGCCAGTAGTATAGGACTAGGTGGCAGGGGTGGCTATAGCAATCAGCCCCAGCATTTT. Encoded protein: CASSIGLGGRGGYSNQPQHF.

This clone appeared once. The chain joins TRBV7-2 to TRBJ2-3; 8 nucleotides agree with TRBD2. With V trimmed by 0 bases and J by 0 bases, 14 bases remained unmatched. From germline, CDR1 is SGHTA and CDR2 FQGNSA. This CDR3 contains 20 residues. As DNA, the CDR3 is TGTGCCAGCAGCTTAGCGCTGGGCGGGGGGCCCGTAGTTAGCACAGATACGCAGTATTTT. Residues: CASSLALGGGPVVSTDTQYF. The complete variable domain, with remaining parts taken from reference TRBV7-2 and TRBJ2-3, reads GAGVSQSPSNKVTEKGKDVELRCDPISGHTALYWYRQSLGQGLEFLIYFQGNSAPDKSGLPSDRFSAERTGGSVSTLTIQRTQQEDSAVYLCASSLALGGGPVVSTDTQYFGPGTRLTVL.

The chain recombines TRBV29-1 with TRBJ2-1; D remains ambiguous. V was clipped by 3 bases and J by 2 bases, with 29 bases between them. The CDR3 is 20 amino acids. The germline V gene encodes CDR1 SQVTM and CDR2 ANQGSEA. CDR3 nucleotides: TGCAGCGTTGAGCCCTCTGACCCCGCCGTTACCCTCTCAGCCTACAATGAGCAGTTCTTC. Amino acids: CSVEPSDPAVTLSAYNEQFF.

This clone was counted between two and nine times. This chain joins TRBV18 and TRBJ1-1; the D gene is possibly TRBD1 (5 bases). CDR3 length: 15 amino acids. Deletions cut 0 bases from V and 7 bases from J, with 15 bases between. Germline V gene data show CDR1 as KGHSH and CDR2 as LQKENI. CDR3: CASSPPSGVNGEAFF. As DNA, the CDR3 is TGTGCCAGCTCACCACCCTCGGGGGTTAACGGTGAAGCTTTCTTT.

Here the CDR3 reads CASSFTGTTGELFF. As DNA, the CDR3 is TGCGCCAGCAGCTTTACCGGGACAACCGGGGAGCTGTTTTTT. This chain links TRBV5-1 with TRBJ2-2; D might be TRBD1 (6 bases). CDR3 size: 14 residues. Germline-derived CDR1 and CDR2 are SGHRS and YFSETQ. Trimming removed 2 bases at V and 5 bases at J, with 10 bases between.